Following are 10 T cell receptor beta chains from one sample sequenced in a study of tumor-infiltrating lymphocytes in primary liver carcinoma. Unsorted bulk tissue (roughly 19-31 mg) underwent RNA and DNA co-extraction. The authors made TCR beta cDNA from approximately 500 ng total RNA with a constant-region primer. A slightly modified ARM-PCR protocol with three nested multiplex PCR rounds produced these TCR beta libraries. The first two PCR rounds used TRBV1-TRBV30 primers with a Cbeta primer, nine to eleven cycles each. Using its own MiXCR run on the multiplex PCR reads, TCRdb lists one record per CDR3 protein. The sample yields some 110,000 distinct CDR3 sequences, 64% seen once. Source material: liver tumor tissue from sampling region 3. Subset: tumor region T3, left-lateral pole. All receptors derive from a woman in her sixties with primary liver carcinoma and hepatitis B virus infection.

With regard to this clonotype: The junction departs from germline at one end; a sequencing error may be responsible. The chain couples TRBV11-2 to TRBJ2-1, with 8 bases fitting TRBD2. Germline CDR1 is SGHAT and CDR2 is FQNNGV. This CDR3 is 15 amino acids long. This chain's CDR3 is CASSLGSGSVSEQLF. The DNA of the CDR3 is TGTGCCAGCAGCTTAGGGAGCGGGAGTGTGAGTGAGCAGCTTTTC.

Remarks on this clonotype: A read error may produce the germline difference seen at one junction end. V and J are TRBV28 and TRBJ2-2, with TRBD1 matching over 9 bases. CDR1 MDHEN and CDR2 SYDVKM come from the germline V gene. This CDR3 has 17 residues. CDR3 sequence: CAGSFGGTGSYTGELFF. The CDR3 DNA reads as TGTGCCGGCAGCTTCGGGGGGACAGGGAGTTACACCGGGGAGCTGTTTTTT. The variable domain in full, with the rest retrieved from reference TRBV28 and TRBJ2-2, is DVKVTQSSRYLVKRTGEKVFLECVQDMDHENMFWYRQDPGLGLRLIYFSYDVKMKEKGDIPEGYSVSREKKERFSLILESASTNQTSMYLCAGSFGGTGSYTGELFFGEGSRLTVL.

For this clonotype: With a much larger clone just one base away, this may be a read error. The CDR3 does not end in the conserved phenylalanine or tryptophan, so this is likely a read error. The CDR3: CASSERDRGSDQPQHL. CDR3 nucleotides: TGTGCCAGCAGCGAACGGGACAGGGGTTCGGATCAGCCCCAGCATCTT. The J gene is TRBJ1-5, the V gene TRBV7-9, with TRBD1 identical over 10 bases. This CDR3 has 16 amino acids. CDR1 and CDR2 from the germline V gene are SEHNR and FQNEAQ (reference sequence). The V gene end was trimmed by 5 bases and the J gene end by 5 bases; junction bases not matched to a gene: 9.

As regards this clonotype: One junction end disagrees with the germline gene, perhaps due to a read error. V usage is TRBV29-1 and J usage is TRBJ1-1; D not certain. The CDR3 has 13 amino acids. Germline CDR1 reads SQVTM; CDR2 reads ANQGSEA. The CDR3 spells CSVVCSMNTEAFF. CDR3 DNA: TGCAGCGTTGTTTGCTCCATGAACACTGAGGCTTTCTTT. Full variable domain (outside the CDR3, taken from reference TRBV29-1 and TRBJ1-1): SAVISQKPSRDICQRGTSLTIQCQVDSQVTMMFWYRQQPGQSLTLIATANQGSEATYESGFVIDKFPISRPNLTFSTLTVSNMSPEDSSIYLCSVVCSMNTEAFFGQGTRLTVV.

About this clonotype: The junction shows a germline mismatch at one end, possibly a read error. V usage is TRBV29-1 and J usage is TRBJ2-1; either TRBD1 or TRBD2 may supply D (5 bases each). The CDR3 covers 13 residues. Per germline, CDR1 SQVTM and CDR2 ANQGSEA. CDR3 sequence: CNVGGTSHNEQFF. In DNA, the CDR3 is TGCAACGTTGGTGGGACCTCCCACAATGAACAGTTCTTC.

About this clonotype itself: At one boundary the junction diverges from the germline segment, which might be a read error. This sequence joins TRBV11-2 and TRBJ2-5, with TRBD2 matching over 10 bases. The CDR3 totals 16 residues. CDR1 is SGHAT and CDR2 is FQNNGV in the germline V gene. The CDR3 nucleotides are TGTGCCAGCAGCAAGTTCGCGACTAGCGGGTCCGGGACCCAATACTTC. Protein product: CASSKFATSGSGTQYF.

This chain connects TRBV11-1 to TRBJ2-4; TRBD2 is a possible D gene (5 bases). CDR1 is SGHAT, CDR2 FQDESV, per germline (reference sequence). The CDR3 has 13 amino acids. V shed 1 base and J shed 9 bases, with 10 bases lying between them. Written as DNA, the CDR3 is TGTGCCAGCAGCTTAGTTGGCGAGGGCATTCAGTACTTC. Its protein product is CASSLVGEGIQYF.

Many counts were recorded for this clonotype. The chain couples TRBV10-1 to TRBJ2-1, with D possibly matching TRBD2 (6 bases). The CDR3 is made up of 15 amino acids. V lost 0 bases, J lost 8 bases, and 14 bases lay in between. Germline V gives CDR1 WNHNN, CDR2 SYGVQD (reference sequence). CDR3 in DNA: TGCGCCAGCAGTGAGTCGACCAGCGGGCGGGATGAGCAGTTCTTC. Its protein is CASSESTSGRDEQFF.

Points on this clonotype: Just one base apart from a much larger clone, this may be a read error. This chain joins TRBV12-3 or TRBV12-4 and TRBJ1-5; no firm D call. Trimming pared 7 bases from V and 0 bases from J, leaving 10 bases between. The CDR3 consists of 14 residues. CDR3: CASTPLGSNQPQHF. Here the CDR3 DNA reads TGTGCCAGCACCCCGTTGGGTAGCAATCAGCCCCAGCATTTT.

In its sample, this clonotype was seen a few times. The rearrangement uses TRBV2 and TRBJ2-3; 7 bases are shared with TRBD1. V dropped 4 bases and J dropped 1; count of bases not matched to a gene: 2. Germline assignment: CDR1 SNHLY and CDR2 FYNNEI. CDR3 length equals 14 residues. The CDR3 DNA reads as TGTGCCAGCAGTGTAGACAGGGGCACAGATACGCAGTATTTT. As protein: CASSVDRGTDTQYF.